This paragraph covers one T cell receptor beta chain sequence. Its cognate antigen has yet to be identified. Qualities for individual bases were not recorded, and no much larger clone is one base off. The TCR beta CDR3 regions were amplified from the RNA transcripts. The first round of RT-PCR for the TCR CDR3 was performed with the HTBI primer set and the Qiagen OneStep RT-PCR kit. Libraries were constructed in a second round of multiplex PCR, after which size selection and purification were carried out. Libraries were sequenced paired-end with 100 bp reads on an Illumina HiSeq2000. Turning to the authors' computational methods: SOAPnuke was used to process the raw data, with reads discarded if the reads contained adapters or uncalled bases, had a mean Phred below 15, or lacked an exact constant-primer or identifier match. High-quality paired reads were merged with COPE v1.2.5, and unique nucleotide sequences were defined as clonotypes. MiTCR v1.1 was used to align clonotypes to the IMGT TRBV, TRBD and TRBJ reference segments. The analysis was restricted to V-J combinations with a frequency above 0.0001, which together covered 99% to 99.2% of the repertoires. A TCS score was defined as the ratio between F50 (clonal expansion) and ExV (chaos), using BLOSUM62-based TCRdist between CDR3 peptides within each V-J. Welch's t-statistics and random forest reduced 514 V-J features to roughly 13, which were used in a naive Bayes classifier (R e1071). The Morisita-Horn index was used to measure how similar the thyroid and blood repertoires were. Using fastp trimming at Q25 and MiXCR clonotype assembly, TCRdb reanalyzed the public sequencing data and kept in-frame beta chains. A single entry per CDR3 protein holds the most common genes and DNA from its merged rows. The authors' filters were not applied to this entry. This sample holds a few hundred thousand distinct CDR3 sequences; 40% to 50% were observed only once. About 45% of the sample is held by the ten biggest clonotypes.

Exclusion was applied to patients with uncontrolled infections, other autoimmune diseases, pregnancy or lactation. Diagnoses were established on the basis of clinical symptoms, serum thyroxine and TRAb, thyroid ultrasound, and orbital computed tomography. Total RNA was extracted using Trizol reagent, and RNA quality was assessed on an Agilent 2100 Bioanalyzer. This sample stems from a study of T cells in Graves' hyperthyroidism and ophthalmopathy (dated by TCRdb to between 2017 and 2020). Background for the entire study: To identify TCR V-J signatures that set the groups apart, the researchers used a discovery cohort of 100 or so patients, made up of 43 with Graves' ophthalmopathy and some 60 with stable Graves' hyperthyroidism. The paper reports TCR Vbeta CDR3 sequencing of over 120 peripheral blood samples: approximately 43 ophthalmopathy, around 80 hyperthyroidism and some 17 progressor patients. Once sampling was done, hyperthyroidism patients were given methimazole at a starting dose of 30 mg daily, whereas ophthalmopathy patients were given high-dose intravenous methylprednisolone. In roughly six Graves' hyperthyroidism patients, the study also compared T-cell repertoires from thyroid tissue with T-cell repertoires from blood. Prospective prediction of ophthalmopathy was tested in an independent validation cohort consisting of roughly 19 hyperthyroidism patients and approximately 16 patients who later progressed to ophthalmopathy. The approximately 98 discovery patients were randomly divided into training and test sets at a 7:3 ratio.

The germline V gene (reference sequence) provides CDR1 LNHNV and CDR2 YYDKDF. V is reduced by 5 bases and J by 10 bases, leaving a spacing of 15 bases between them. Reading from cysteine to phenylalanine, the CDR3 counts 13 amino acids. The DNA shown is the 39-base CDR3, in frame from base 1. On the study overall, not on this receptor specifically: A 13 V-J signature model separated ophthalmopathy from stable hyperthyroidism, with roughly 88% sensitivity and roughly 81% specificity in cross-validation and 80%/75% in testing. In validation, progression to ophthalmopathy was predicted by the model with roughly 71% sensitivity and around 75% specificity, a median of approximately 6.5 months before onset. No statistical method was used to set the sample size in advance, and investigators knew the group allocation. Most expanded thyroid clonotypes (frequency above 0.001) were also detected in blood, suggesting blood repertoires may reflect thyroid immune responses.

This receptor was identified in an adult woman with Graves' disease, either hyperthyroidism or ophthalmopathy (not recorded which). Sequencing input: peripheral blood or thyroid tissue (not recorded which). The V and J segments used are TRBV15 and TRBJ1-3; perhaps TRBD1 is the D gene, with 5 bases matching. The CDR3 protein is CATSWGGGETIYF. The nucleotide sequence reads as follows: TGTGCCACCAGCTGGGGCGGGGGAGAGACCATATATTTT.